Each of the 12 T cell receptor beta chains below was sequenced from the same sample in a study of blood T cell repertoires in COVID-19 (dated by TCRdb to 2020 to 2021). Receptor libraries were prepared by the immunoSEQ multiplex PCR assay. In TCRdb, the immuneACCESS table is reduced to in-frame sequences with V and J assigned. These tables do not hold every clone; where another copy was compared, an unresolved V gene accounts for under half, and the others remain unexplained. The sample has about 150,000 clones on record, roughly 88% of them singletons. Of the sample, around 4.5% falls within the top ten clones. The sequenced sample consisted of PBMCs or T cells enriched from blood (not recorded which). The receptors were gathered from a man aged 45-65 years who had recovered from COVID-19.

The chain uses TRBV6-5 and TRBJ2-1; 7 bases agree with TRBD1. V was clipped by 7 bases and J by 4 bases; unmatched bases: 10. Germline V gene data show CDR1 as MNHEY and CDR2 as SVGAGI. The CDR3 runs to 15 residues. CDR3: CASIPPGQLYNEQFF. DNA of the CDR3: TGTGCCAGCATTCCACCGGGACAGTTATACAATGAGCAGTTCTTC.

V and J are TRBV6-2 or TRBV6-3 and TRBJ2-5, with 7 bases identical to TRBD1. Germline V gene lookup returns CDR1 MNHEY and CDR2 SVGEGT. The ends lost 5 bases at V and 4 bases at J; junction bases unmatched: 7. This CDR3 has 14 amino acids. The CDR3 DNA follows: TGTGCCAGCAGTCCGCTAAGGGGGCGAGAGACCCAGTACTTC. Residues: CASSPLRGRETQYF.

The chain combines TRBV3-1 (or the pseudogene TRBV3-2) with TRBJ2-7, with 10 nucleotides matching TRBD2. This CDR3 is built from 14 residues. V lost 2 bases and J lost 4; bases outside the gene matches: 2. Germline CDR1 reads LGHDT; CDR2 reads YNNKEL (reference sequence). CDR3 sequence (DNA): TGTGCCAGCAGCCAAACTAGCGGGACGTACGAGCAGTACTTC. The encoded protein is CASSQTSGTYEQYF.

The chain joins TRBV7-2 to TRBJ1-2; possibly TRBD1 for D (5 bases). Germline V gives CDR1 SGHTA, CDR2 FQGNSA. With 5 bases removed from V and 1 base from J, the gap between germline ends came to 8 bases. The CDR3 extends over 13 amino acids. In nucleotides, the CDR3 is TGTGCCAGCAGCATCAGGGTTAACTATGGCTACACCTTC. Protein sequence: CASSIRVNYGYTF.

This chain links TRBV10-3 with TRBJ1-1, with D perhaps TRBD1 (6 bases). Looked up from germline, CDR1 is ENHRY and CDR2 is SYGVKD. The CDR3 is made up of 17 amino acids. V lost 0 bases to trimming and J lost 2 bases, with 16 bases between them. This CDR3 is CAISESLGALGNTEAFF. CDR3 coding DNA: TGTGCCATCAGTGAGTCTTTGGGGGCGCTGGGAAACACTGAAGCTTTCTTT.

The V gene is TRBV12-5, the J gene TRBJ2-2, with 8 positions matching TRBD1. CDR3 length: 18 amino acids. Germline assignment: CDR1 LGHNT and CDR2 FRNRAP. Trimming cost V 2 bases and J 1 base; bases outside gene matches: 9. The CDR3 here is CASGLSLGTGWNTGELFF. The CDR3 bases are TGTGCTAGTGGTTTGTCACTAGGGACAGGCTGGAACACCGGGGAGCTGTTTTTT.

This clone was picked up a small number of times. The chain links TRBV11-2 to TRBJ2-6; D gene unclear. This CDR3 is built from 15 residues. Trimming removed 6 bases at V and 2 bases at J, with 11 bases between. The germline CDR1 and CDR2 sequences are SGHAT and FQNNGV. CDR3 protein: CASSPLSAGANVLTF. Here the CDR3 DNA reads TGTGCCAGCAGTCCTCTTTCTGCTGGGGCCAACGTCCTGACTTTC.

V and J are TRBV4-1 and TRBJ2-7, with D possibly matching TRBD2 (6 bases). Germline V gene data show CDR1 as MGHRA and CDR2 as YSYEKL. The CDR3 is 14 residues long. V was trimmed by 4 bases and J by 4 bases, leaving 14 bases between them. In nucleotides, the CDR3 is TGCGCCAGCAGCCTCCCCGGGGGTGCTTACGAGCAGTACTTC. Its translation: CASSLPGGAYEQYF.

This chain links TRBV28 with TRBJ1-2; no firm D call. Germline assignment: CDR1 MDHEN and CDR2 SYDVKM. The length of the CDR3 is 13 residues. The V end lost 10 bases, the J end lost 8 bases, and 20 bases lay between the germline ends. The CDR3 DNA reads TGTGCCACCGTCGAGGGCTACTCTTCAGGCTACACCTTC. Its protein is CATVEGYSSGYTF.

The gene calls are TRBV10-3 and TRBJ2-2; 13 bases map to TRBD2. After removal of 8 bases from V and 7 bases from J, the junction contained 7 bases not matched to a gene. Germline CDR1 reads ENHRY; CDR2 reads SYGVKD. This CDR3 has 15 residues. CDR3 protein: CAIGGTSGTIGELFF. The CDR3 coding sequence is TGTGCCATCGGAGGGACTAGCGGGACGATCGGGGAGCTGTTTTTT.

The V and J genes are TRBV9 and TRBJ2-3, with 7 bases identical to TRBD1. The CDR3 contains 14 residues. In germline, CDR1 is SGDLS, CDR2 YYNGEE. The ends lost 3 bases at V and 3 bases at J; junction bases unmatched: 4. As DNA, the CDR3 is TGTGCCAGCAGCGCCATACAGGGGACAGATACGCAGTATTTT. This encodes CASSAIQGTDTQYF.

The chain recombines TRBV5-1 with TRBJ1-4; TRBD1 aligns across 7 bases. The CDR3 is 19 amino acids. Germline V lookup: CDR1 SGHRS, CDR2 YFSETQ. The trim removed 0 bases at V and 4 bases at J, leaving 15 bases unmatched. In nucleotides, the CDR3 is TGCGCCAGCAGCTTGGCCAGTCGGGCAGGGGGACTAGTTAATGAAAAACTGTTTTTT. Amino acid sequence: CASSLASRAGGLVNEKLFF.